Below are 26 T cell receptor beta chains sequenced from a single sample in a study of T-cell reconstitution after alpha-beta-depleted transplantation in children. This sample's TCRbeta library carried unique molecular identifier barcodes. TCRdb fed the PCR reads into MiXCR, producing one record per CDR3 protein. The data hold hundreds of thousands of distinct CDR3 sequences, with nearly 10% observed a single time. The source material was PBMCs from the stem cell graft donor, sampled from the stem cell graft. The receptors stem from a human donor who donated a stem cell graft to a child with SCID.

Ten or more counts support this clonotype. The chain is built from TRBV9 and TRBJ1-1; D call uncertain. CDR1 and CDR2 (germline): SGDLS, YYNGEE. There are 14 residues in the CDR3. V dropped 0 bases and J dropped 1 base, with 7 bases sitting between them. The CDR3 protein is CASSVDVSNTEAFF. DNA of the CDR3: TGTGCCAGCAGCGTAGATGTCTCGAACACTGAAGCTTTCTTT.

V and J are TRBV10-3 and TRBJ2-7; 8 bases align to TRBD1. Unmatched junction bases numbered 4, after V lost 4 bases and J lost 2 bases. From germline, CDR1 is ENHRY and CDR2 SYGVKD. The CDR3 totals 14 residues. The CDR3 sequence is CAISGGTGTYEQYF. CDR3 bases: TGTGCCATCAGTGGAGGGACAGGAACCTACGAGCAGTACTTC.

The chain is built from TRBV7-2 and TRBJ2-3; no firm D call. Germline lookup yields CDR1 SGHTA and CDR2 FQGNSA. V lost 3 bases to trimming and J lost 6 bases, with 13 bases between them. There are 14 residues in the CDR3. In DNA, the CDR3 is TGTGCCAGCAGCTTTAGCCTGAGTGATGATACGCAGTATTTT. Translating gives CASSFSLSDDTQYF.

The chain links TRBV7-9 to TRBJ1-5; maybe TRBD1 (6 bases). This CDR3 contains 14 residues. Germline V gene sequence: CDR1 SEHNR, CDR2 FQNEAQ (reference sequence). Between the trimmed V and J ends, which lost 6 bases and 3 bases, there was a span of 12 bases. The CDR3 region is CASSPGANNQPQHF. The CDR3 nucleotides read TGTGCCAGCAGTCCAGGGGCCAACAATCAGCCCCAGCATTTT.

There are a few counts of this clonotype. The chain is built from TRBV19 and TRBJ2-5; D could derive from TRBD1 or TRBD2 (5 bases each). Per germline, CDR1 LNHDA and CDR2 SQIVND (reference sequence). V was cut by 4 bases and J by 2 bases, with 8 bases left in between. The CDR3 covers 13 residues. The CDR3 spells CASSTGRQETQYF. The CDR3 DNA reads TGTGCCAGTAGTACGGGACGTCAAGAGACCCAGTACTTC.

This clonotype came up many times. This sequence joins TRBV20-1 and TRBJ1-6, with D possibly TRBD1 on 5 matching bases. This CDR3 comprises 13 residues. Trimming left V 2 bases short and J 9 bases short, with 11 bases between. CDR1 is DFQATT, CDR2 SNEGSKA, per germline (reference sequence). The CDR3 sequence: CSARSDGTSPLHF. The CDR3 coding sequence is TGCAGTGCTAGATCGGACGGGACTTCACCCCTCCACTTT.

V gene TRBV6-5 combines with J gene TRBJ2-3, with D maybe TRBD2 (5 bases). The CDR3 runs 16 residues. Germline V gene data show CDR1 as MNHEY and CDR2 as SVGAGI. Trimming removed 4 bases from V and 0 bases from J, with 14 bases in between. CDR3 sequence: CASSSRTRRSTDTQYF. In nucleotides, the CDR3 is TGTGCCAGCAGTTCACGAACTAGGAGGAGCACAGATACGCAGTATTTT.

This clonotype was found a few times. The gene calls are TRBV7-2 and TRBJ1-6; D ambiguous. V lost 1 base, J lost 8 bases, and 12 bases lay in between. Germline loops: CDR1 SGHTA, CDR2 FQGNSA. This CDR3 spans 15 amino acids. CDR3 DNA sequence: TGTGCCAGCAGCTTAGATGGCCCAGCGTATTCACCCCTCCACTTT. Amino acid sequence: CASSLDGPAYSPLHF.

The V gene is TRBV6-1, the J gene TRBJ2-4; D is uncertain. CDR3 length equals 12 residues. Germline CDR1 is MNHNS and CDR2 is SASEGT. V was trimmed by 6 bases and J by 5 bases, leaving 8 bases between them. This CDR3 reads CASSVKENIQYF. The CDR3 bases are TGTGCCAGCAGCGTTAAAGAAAACATTCAGTACTTC.

The CDR3 sequence: CSARGTSGTSYNEQFF. CDR3 in DNA: TGCAGTGCTAGGGGGACTAGCGGTACCTCCTACAATGAGCAGTTCTTC. The chain carries TRBV20-1 and TRBJ2-1; 11 bases map to TRBD2. The CDR3 length is 16 residues. V lost 3 bases and J lost 0; bases outside the gene matches: 4. Looked up from germline, CDR1 is DFQATT and CDR2 is SNEGSKA (reference sequence).

The chain employs TRBV18 and TRBJ2-1; 8 nucleotides agree with TRBD1. The CDR3 is 17 amino acids. Per the germline V gene, CDR1 is KGHSH and CDR2 is LQKENI. V lost 1 base to trimming and J lost 1 base; unmatched junction nucleotides: 6. CDR3 DNA: TGTGCCAGCTCACCACGCAGACAGGGGATATCCTACAATGAGCAGTTCTTC. It is translated as CASSPRRQGISYNEQFF.

In this sample, this clonotype turned up a few times. V gene TRBV12-3 or TRBV12-4 combines with J gene TRBJ2-2; D is unclear. CDR3 length: 15 amino acids. Trimming cost V 7 bases and J 3 bases, with 15 bases left between them. The CDR3, as DNA: TGTGCCAGCACCCCGGCCCGATGGGACACCGGGGAGCTGTTTTTT. Encoded protein: CASTPARWDTGELFF.

The chain recombines TRBV4-1 with TRBJ1-1, with D possibly TRBD1 on 6 matching bases. V was pared by 2 bases and J by 4 bases, with 11 bases between. The germline CDR1 and CDR2 sequences are MGHRA and YSYEKL. The CDR3 is made up of 14 amino acids. Here the CDR3 reads CASSQTGSATEAFF. The CDR3, as DNA: TGCGCCAGCAGCCAAACAGGGTCCGCCACTGAAGCTTTCTTT.

The table lists this clonotype with many counts. This chain uses TRBV3-1 with TRBJ1-4; D is undetermined. V was shortened by 4 bases and J by 5 bases, with 20 bases between the two germline ends. Germline V gene sequence: CDR1 LGHDT, CDR2 YNNKEL (reference sequence). This CDR3 has 17 amino acids. CDR3 coding DNA: TGTGCCAGCAGCCGGACTAGCGGACGGCCGACGAATGAAAAACTGTTTTTT. The encoded protein is CASSRTSGRPTNEKLFF.

This clonotype was counted at least ten times. The chain recombines TRBV3-1 with TRBJ2-4; no firm D call. The CDR3 loop spans 11 amino acids. The germline gives CDR1 LGHDT, CDR2 YNNKEL (reference sequence). V was shortened by 1 base and J by 15 bases, with 10 bases between the two germline ends. Written as DNA, the CDR3 is TGTGCCAGCAGCCAAGGACGCTTTCGGTACTTC. Its translation: CASSQGRFRYF.

The rearrangement links TRBV4-1 to TRBJ2-4; D ambiguous. CDR3 length: 12 residues. Germline loops: CDR1 MGHRA, CDR2 YSYEKL. V lost 0 bases and J 8 bases, leaving 5 bases between the germline ends. The CDR3 nucleotides are TGCGCCAGCAGCCAAGAAGGTTACATTCAGTACTTC. Its translation: CASSQEGYIQYF.

The genes are TRBV5-1 and TRBJ1-2; a possible D gene is TRBD1 (5 bases). V dropped 4 bases and J dropped 6 bases, with 13 bases sitting between them. Germline V lookup: CDR1 SGHRS, CDR2 YFSETQ. The CDR3 length is 13 residues. Here the CDR3 reads CASSESGTDGYTF. The CDR3 region has the DNA TGCGCCAGCAGCGAGTCCGGGACGGATGGCTACACCTTC.

V usage is TRBV7-6 and J usage is TRBJ2-2; D is uncertain. The length of the CDR3 is 15 residues. In germline, CDR1 is SGHVS, CDR2 FNYEAQ. The V end was cut by 1 base, the J end by 7 bases, with 13 bases between. Here the CDR3 DNA reads TGTGCCAGCAGCTTAGAGGTGCCTTTGGACGGGGAGCTGTTTTTT. The encoded protein is CASSLEVPLDGELFF.

The table lists this clonotype with many counts. The chain employs TRBV5-1 and TRBJ1-4; tentative D call: TRBD1 (6 bases). The V end was cut by 0 bases, the J end by 3 bases, with 9 bases between. From germline, CDR1 is SGHRS and CDR2 YFSETQ. The CDR3 has 15 amino acids. CDR3: CASSLATGSNEKLFF. The DNA for the CDR3 is TGCGCCAGCAGCTTGGCCACAGGGTCTAATGAAAAACTGTTTTTT.

Many counts were recorded for this clonotype. The chain combines TRBV29-1 with TRBJ2-7; D possibly corresponds to TRBD1 (6 bases). V shed 2 bases and J shed 0 bases, with 8 bases lying between them. Germline CDR1 reads SQVTM; CDR2 reads ANQGSEA. The CDR3 totals 13 residues. The CDR3 is CSVEKGDSYEQYF. The CDR3 DNA follows: TGCAGCGTTGAAAAGGGGGACTCCTACGAGCAGTACTTC.

The chain has TRBV7-9 and TRBJ2-5, with 7 bases aligning to TRBD2. CDR3 length: 15 residues. The V gene end was trimmed by 2 bases and the J gene end by 2 bases; junction bases not matched to a gene: 5. Per the germline V gene, CDR1 is SEHNR and CDR2 is FQNEAQ (reference sequence). DNA for the CDR3: TGTGCCAGCAGCTTAAGAGCGGGGTCTCAAGAGACCCAGTACTTC. This codes for CASSLRAGSQETQYF.

This clonotype showed up just a few times. The rearrangement uses TRBV27 and TRBJ2-1, with TRBD2 matching over 8 bases. Germline V CDR1 and CDR2: MNHEY, SMNVEV (reference sequence). V dropped 10 bases and J dropped 3; count of bases not matched to a gene: 2. This CDR3 has 12 residues. The CDR3 nucleotides are TGTGCCATCCGGGGGGGCTACAATGAGCAGTTCTTC. It codes for CAIRGGYNEQFF.

This clonotype was counted a few times. This chain joins TRBV5-1 and TRBJ2-2, with 7 positions matching TRBD1. CDR1 and CDR2 (germline): SGHRS, YFSETQ. Germline trimming cut 3 bases from V and 0 bases from J; bases unmatched to any gene: 2. The CDR3 runs to 15 residues. CDR3 sequence: CASSSTGTNTGELFF. In DNA, the CDR3 is TGCGCCAGCAGCTCGACAGGGACGAACACCGGGGAGCTGTTTTTT.

The CDR3 sequence: CATGLGAKRYF. DNA for the CDR3: TGTGCCACCGGATTGGGGGCGAAGCGGTATTTT. This chain uses TRBV24-1 with TRBJ2-3; D possibly corresponds to TRBD1 (6 bases). The germline CDR1 and CDR2 sequences are KGHDR and SFDVKD. The CDR3 loop spans 11 amino acids. Trimming shortened V by 9 bases and J by 14 bases, and 17 bases separated the two germline ends.

This clonotype was observed a handful of times. This chain uses TRBV6-5 with TRBJ2-3; no clear D. The CDR3 is 15 amino acids. The V end was cut by 1 base, the J end by 4 bases, with 12 bases between. The germline V gene encodes CDR1 MNHEY and CDR2 SVGAGI. This CDR3 is CASSYFPTRSDTQYF. The CDR3 region has the DNA TGTGCCAGCAGTTACTTCCCGACACGATCAGATACGCAGTATTTT.

The V call is TRBV3-1, the J call TRBJ2-1, with 8 nucleotides matching TRBD2. Germline-derived CDR1 and CDR2 are LGHDT and YNNKEL (reference sequence). The V and J ends lost 4 bases and 4 bases, in that order; junction bases with no gene match: 3. There are 14 residues in the CDR3. The CDR3 here is CASSRSGEYNEQFF. DNA for the CDR3: TGTGCCAGCAGCCGTAGCGGGGAATACAATGAGCAGTTCTTC.